These 6 T cell receptor beta chains came from one sample sequenced in a study of CD8 T cells in cerebrospinal fluid in Alzheimer's disease. TCRdb re-called the 10x single-cell sequencing reads; every CDR3 protein appears as one record, without DNA. The sample includes over a thousand distinct CDR3 sequences. The sequencing input was cerebrospinal fluid. The receptors originated from a human donor in good health.

This clonotype ranks as large in terms of frequency. The chain joins TRBV28 to TRBJ2-7; as DNA is missing, the TRBD2 call by TCRdb cannot be tested. Germline assignment: CDR1 MDHEN and CDR2 SYDVKM. The CDR3 is 15 residues long. This CDR3 reads CASSPSLAGVYEQYF. The entire variable domain, with the rest obtained from reference TRBV28 and TRBJ2-7, is as follows: DVKVTQSSRYLVKRTGEKVFLECVQDMDHENMFWYRQDPGLGLRLIYFSYDVKMKEKGDIPEGYSVSREKKERFSLILESASTNQTSMYLCASSPSLAGVYEQYFGPGTRLTVT.

Considering frequency, this clonotype is medium-sized (0.01 to 0.1%). The V and J genes are TRBV9 and TRBJ1-3; lacking DNA, the TRBD1 call made by TCRdb goes unchecked. Per germline, CDR1 SGDLS and CDR2 YYNGEE. The CDR3 consists of 17 residues. The CDR3 spells CASSETAGTGSGNTIYF.

This clonotype is medium-sized by frequency. V and J are TRBV6-5 and TRBJ1-6. Germline V gene lookup returns CDR1 MNHEY and CDR2 SVGAGI. CDR3 size: 13 residues. The chain's CDR3 is CASSYSISVPLHF.

According to its frequency, this clonotype is medium-sized. The J gene is TRBJ2-7, the V gene TRBV12-3 or TRBV12-4. This CDR3 region has 14 residues. This chain's CDR3 is CASSPSELVYEQYF.

In terms of frequency, this clonotype is medium-sized (0.01 to 0.1%). The chain is built from TRBV5-1 and TRBJ2-1; checking the TCRdb D call of TRBD1 is not possible without DNA. This CDR3 region has 16 residues. Germline V lookup: CDR1 SGHRS, CDR2 YFSETQ. CDR3 region: CASSLAGRGLDNEQFF. The full variable domain, its missing parts supplied by reference TRBV5-1 and TRBJ2-1, is KAGVTQTPRYLIKTRGQQVTLSCSPISGHRSVSWYQQTPGQGLQFLFEYFSETQRNKGNFPGRFSGRQFSNSRSEMNVSTLELGDSALYLCASSLAGRGLDNEQFFGPGTRLTVL.

The rearrangement joins TRBV3-1 to TRBJ1-2; the D call from TCRdb, TRBD1, cannot be confirmed without DNA. Germline V gene lookup returns CDR1 LGHDT and CDR2 YNNKEL (reference sequence). The CDR3 is 14 residues long. The CDR3 protein is CASSRTGAGYGYTF.